These 32 T cell receptor beta chains share one sample of origin, sequenced in a study of blood T cell repertoires in COVID-19. Libraries were prepared by immunoSEQ multiplex PCR; TCRdb keeps only in-frame clonotypes and omits some of them. Found here are 180,000 or so clones, around 85% of them singletons; the top ten hold approximately 18%. The sequencing sample was made of peripheral blood. The receptors were sampled from a person in their 70s with COVID-19, enrolled during active disease.

The gene calls are TRBV7-6 and TRBJ2-3; 11 nucleotides agree with TRBD2. The V gene's germline CDR1 is SGHVS and CDR2 FNYEAQ. The length of the CDR3 is 20 residues. The V gene end was trimmed by 5 bases and the J gene end by 2 bases; junction bases not matched to a gene: 18. CDR3 loop: CASSARATSGNLMNTDTQYF. CDR3 DNA: TGTGCCAGCAGCGCAAGGGCGACTAGCGGGAATCTTATGAACACAGATACGCAGTATTTT.

This clone was observed a few times. The genes are TRBV9 and TRBJ1-1; D may be TRBD1 (5 bases). This CDR3 has 14 residues. Trimming cost V 1 base and J 4 bases, with 11 bases left between them. Germline assignment: CDR1 SGDLS and CDR2 YYNGEE. The CDR3: CASSVTDRGTEAFF. Written as DNA, the CDR3 is TGTGCCAGCAGCGTAACCGACAGAGGCACTGAAGCTTTCTTT. The full variable domain, in which reference TRBV9 and TRBJ1-1 provide the parts outside the CDR3, is DSGVTQTPKHLITATGQRVTLRCSPRSGDLSVYWYQQSLDQGLQFLIQYYNGEERAKGNILERFSAQQFPDLHSELNLSSLELGDSALYFCASSVTDRGTEAFFGQGTRLTVV.

The chain joins TRBV4-3 to TRBJ1-2, with a weak D call TRBD1 (5 bases). The CDR3 loop spans 14 amino acids. The V end was cut by 4 bases, the J end by 8 bases, with 17 bases between. Germline-derived CDR1 and CDR2 are LGHNA and YSLEER. The CDR3 region is CASSRGKGLGGYTF. The CDR3 region has the DNA TGCGCCAGCAGCCGAGGCAAGGGGCTGGGGGGCTACACCTTC.

The chain joins TRBV27 to TRBJ2-7; 7 nucleotides align to TRBD1. V shed 5 bases and J 1 base; nucleotides not matched to a gene: 14. Germline CDR1 reads MNHEY; CDR2 reads SMNVEV (reference sequence). The CDR3 runs 17 residues. CDR3 DNA sequence: TGTGCCAGCAGTCCCCGCCCGACAGGGCTACAATCCTACGAGCAGTACTTC. Encoded protein: CASSPRPTGLQSYEQYF.

V and J are TRBV5-4 and TRBJ1-4, with TRBD1 matching over 10 bases. Germline CDR1 and CDR2: SGHNT and YYREEE (reference sequence). The CDR3 is 14 residues long. V shed 5 bases and J 6 bases; nucleotides not matched to a gene: 4. CDR3 nucleotide sequence: TGTGCCAGCAGGACCGGGACAGGGGATGAAAAACTGTTTTTT. It specifies CASRTGTGDEKLFF.

V is TRBV5-6 and J is TRBJ2-3, with D hard to call. The CDR3 runs 12 residues. With 0 bases removed from V and 4 bases from J, the gap between germline ends came to 3 bases. The germline CDR1 and CDR2 sequences are SGHDT and YYEEEE. The CDR3 bases are TGTGCCAGCAGCTTGGCTTCAGATACGCAGTATTTT. Translated, it gives CASSLASDTQYF.

The V gene is TRBV5-1, the J gene TRBJ2-5, with D perhaps TRBD2 (6 bases). Per germline, CDR1 SGHRS and CDR2 YFSETQ. This CDR3 comprises 15 residues. V lost 3 bases and J 4 bases, leaving 16 bases between the germline ends. The CDR3 coding sequence is TGCGCCAGCAGCTGGGACTCGGGGAGACGAGAGACCCAGTACTTC. It yields the protein CASSWDSGRRETQYF.

The J gene is TRBJ2-7, the V gene TRBV5-8; D unclear. In germline, CDR1 is SGHTS, CDR2 YDEGEE. The CDR3 is 12 amino acids. Trimming removed 0 bases from V and 3 bases from J, with 4 bases in between. Here the CDR3 DNA reads TGTGCCAGCAGCTTGGGTCACTACGAGCAGTACTTC. Residues: CASSLGHYEQYF.

This rearrangement joins TRBV11-2 to TRBJ2-7; D might be TRBD2 (5 bases). CDR1 SGHAT and CDR2 FQNNGV come from the germline V gene. CDR3 size: 16 residues. Trimming cost V 2 bases and J 0 bases, with 14 bases left between them. The CDR3 loop reads CASSLRTGRLSYEQYF. The CDR3 DNA reads as TGTGCCAGCAGCTTAAGGACTGGTCGACTCTCCTACGAGCAGTACTTC. The entire variable domain, with the rest obtained from reference TRBV11-2 and TRBJ2-7, is as follows: EAGVAQSPRYKIIEKRQSVAFWCNPISGHATLYWYQQILGQGPKLLIQFQNNGVVDDSQLPKDRFSAERLKGVDSTLKIQPAKLEDSAVYLCASSLRTGRLSYEQYFGPGTRLTVT.

This clone was picked up one time. The chain couples TRBV6-6 to TRBJ1-2; TRBD1 is a possible D gene (6 bases). The CDR3 has 13 amino acids. Germline V lookup: CDR1 MNHNY, CDR2 SVGAGI (reference sequence). V was clipped by 6 bases and J by 4 bases, with 12 bases between them. CDR3 protein: CASSTDRSYGYTF. In DNA form, the CDR3 reads TGTGCCAGCAGCACCGACAGGAGCTATGGCTACACCTTC.

This chain joins TRBV6-1 and TRBJ1-6; no clear D gene. Germline values: CDR1 MNHNS, CDR2 SASEGT. Trimming stripped 1 base from V and 4 bases from J, with 8 bases between. The CDR3 extends over 15 amino acids. The CDR3 nucleotides read TGTGCCAGCAGTGAAGTAGCATATTATAATTCACCCCTCCACTTT. This codes for CASSEVAYYNSPLHF.

This clone was seen once. This chain links TRBV3-1 (or the pseudogene TRBV3-2) with TRBJ2-1, with 10 bases identical to TRBD1. The CDR3 runs 16 residues. With V trimmed by 9 bases and J by 2 bases, 10 bases remained unmatched. The germline CDR1 and CDR2 sequences are LGHDT and YNNKEL (reference sequence). The CDR3 nucleotides are TGTGCCAGTAGACAGGGGGCTCTACAACCCTACAATGAGCAGTTCTTC. It yields the protein CASRQGALQPYNEQFF.

This chain connects TRBV6-6 to TRBJ1-5; TRBD1 is a possible D gene (6 bases). The CDR3 spans 14 residues. V was clipped by 0 bases and J by 7 bases, with 10 bases between them. Germline V gene data show CDR1 as MNHNY and CDR2 as SVGAGI (reference sequence). This chain's CDR3 is CASSYSGAQQPQHF. In nucleotides, the CDR3 is TGTGCCAGCAGTTACTCGGGGGCTCAACAGCCCCAGCATTTT.

The chain carries TRBV5-1 and TRBJ1-1; D is undetermined. From germline, CDR1 is SGHRS and CDR2 YFSETQ. The CDR3 has 14 residues. V gave up 5 bases and J gave up 1 base, with 12 bases separating them. CDR3 nucleotides: TGCGCCAGCAGGAGCCCGATTCAGAACACTGAAGCTTTCTTT. This encodes CASRSPIQNTEAFF.

About this clone itself: Other DNA sequences of this sample code for an identical CDR3. The chain joins TRBV3-1 (or the pseudogene TRBV3-2) to TRBJ2-2; D unresolved. Trimming stripped 1 base from V and 1 base from J, with 4 bases between. Germline loops: CDR1 LGHDT, CDR2 YNNKEL (reference sequence). This CDR3 contains 14 residues. CDR3 bases: TGTGCCAGCAGCCAAGTCCGGAACACCGGGGAGCTGTTTTTT. Residues: CASSQVRNTGELFF.

The DNA for the CDR3 is TGTGCCAGTAGTATCTGGGAGCGGGAGCTGGACGAGCAGTACTTC. This encodes CASSIWERELDEQYF. The chain recombines TRBV19 with TRBJ2-7; 8 nucleotides align to TRBD2. This CDR3 is built from 15 residues. Germline CDR1 reads LNHDA; CDR2 reads SQIVND (reference sequence). The V segment lost 3 bases and the J segment 5 bases; nucleotides outside the gene matches: 9.

The chain combines TRBV19 with TRBJ2-1, with 7 bases identical to TRBD2. This CDR3 spans 14 amino acids. Germline V gives CDR1 LNHDA, CDR2 SQIVND (reference sequence). V was pared by 2 bases and J by 8 bases, with 6 bases of the junction left unmatched. CDR3 sequence: CASSITASGHEQFF. DNA for the CDR3: TGTGCCAGTAGTATAACGGCTAGCGGACATGAGCAGTTCTTC. The whole variable domain, remainder taken from reference TRBV19 and TRBJ2-1, is DGGITQSPKYLFRKEGQNVTLSCEQNLNHDAMYWYRQDPGQGLRLIYYSQIVNDFQKGDIAEGYSVSREKKESFPLTVTSAQKNPTAFYLCASSITASGHEQFFGPGTRLTVL.

V usage is TRBV6-5 and J usage is TRBJ1-5; D remains ambiguous. The CDR3 contains 13 residues. V lost 6 bases, J lost 7 bases, and 13 bases lay in between. The germline CDR1 and CDR2 sequences are MNHEY and SVGAGI. DNA for the CDR3: TGTGCCAGCAGACCCACCACATACCAGCCCCAGCATTTT. Translating gives CASRPTTYQPQHF.

The chain uses TRBV5-1 and TRBJ2-5, with TRBD2 matching over 8 bases. The germline gives CDR1 SGHRS, CDR2 YFSETQ. CDR3 size: 15 residues. The trim removed 7 bases at V and 1 base at J, leaving 9 bases unmatched. The CDR3 DNA is TGCGCCAGCGCCGCACGGGGGGGCCCCCAAGAGACCCAGTACTTC. As protein: CASAARGGPQETQYF.

Points on this clone: The same CDR3 can be traced to other DNA sequences in this sample. This chain uses TRBV29-1 with TRBJ2-3, with 8 bases that match TRBD2. Germline lookup yields CDR1 SQVTM and CDR2 ANQGSEA. After removal of 6 bases from V and 1 base from J, the junction contained 3 bases not matched to a gene. The CDR3 has 13 residues. In DNA form, the CDR3 reads TGCAGCGTAGGACTAGCTGGCACAGATACGCAGTATTTT. This encodes CSVGLAGTDTQYF.

The rearrangement links TRBV7-2 to TRBJ1-3; D unresolved. The CDR3 runs to 15 residues. V was trimmed by 3 bases and J by 0 bases, leaving 9 bases between them. Germline V lookup: CDR1 SGHTA, CDR2 FQGNSA. CDR3 region: CASSFSRVSGNTIYF. CDR3 bases: TGTGCCAGCAGCTTCTCCCGGGTCTCTGGAAACACCATATATTTT.

This clone was found a few times. The chain employs TRBV12-3 or TRBV12-4 and TRBJ1-4; the D gene is possibly TRBD1 (5 bases). V lost 3 bases and J 8 bases, leaving 10 bases between the germline ends. This CDR3 is 13 amino acids long. The CDR3, as DNA: TGTGCCAGCAGTTTGGTCCAGGGAGAAAAACTGTTTTTT. Amino acid sequence: CASSLVQGEKLFF.

J is TRBJ2-6 and V is TRBV18; D may be TRBD2 (5 bases). Per germline, CDR1 KGHSH and CDR2 LQKENI. The CDR3 extends over 16 amino acids. The germline V and J ends were trimmed by 6 bases and 0 bases, with 12 bases remaining between them. CDR3 coding DNA: TGTGCCAGCTCGAATCCGGGAAGCTCTGGGGCCAACGTCCTGACTTTC. Its translation is CASSNPGSSGANVLTF.

This clone has just a few counts. The rearrangement joins TRBV6-1 to TRBJ1-6; possible D gene TRBD1, 5 bases. Germline V CDR1 and CDR2: MNHNS, SASEGT. The CDR3 has 15 residues. V was trimmed by 1 base and J by 5 bases, leaving 9 bases between them. Written as DNA, the CDR3 is TGTGCCAGCAGTGAAGGACAGCACCATAATTCACCCCTCCACTTT. Translating it yields CASSEGQHHNSPLHF.

The table lists this clone with a few counts. The gene calls are TRBV11-2 and TRBJ1-3; 7 nucleotides align to TRBD1. With V trimmed by 2 bases and J by 2 bases, 12 bases remained unmatched. The CDR3 has 18 amino acids. Per the germline V gene, CDR1 is SGHAT and CDR2 is FQNNGV. CDR3 sequence reads: CASSLLGSRQGPGNTIYF. CDR3 bases: TGTGCCAGCAGCTTATTGGGATCCCGACAGGGCCCTGGAAACACCATATATTTT.

In its sample, this clone was seen a few times. The chain combines TRBV19 with TRBJ2-7; 7 positions match TRBD1. Looked up from germline, CDR1 is LNHDA and CDR2 is SQIVND (reference sequence). V was clipped by 5 bases and J by 2 bases; unmatched bases: 12. The CDR3 consists of 16 residues. Written as DNA, the CDR3 is TGTGCCAGTAGTCCTATTTTAGGGGGCTCGGCCTACGAGCAGTACTTC. As protein: CASSPILGGSAYEQYF.

J is TRBJ1-6 and V is TRBV7-9, with D perhaps matching TRBD1 (5 bases). The CDR3 covers 14 residues. The germline gives CDR1 SEHNR, CDR2 FQNEAQ (reference sequence). V lost 5 bases and J lost 7, with 12 bases in between. CDR3 region: CASSQTDLNSPLHF. The DNA of the CDR3 is TGTGCCAGCAGCCAGACAGATCTAAATTCACCCCTCCACTTT.

This clone appeared a few times. This chain uses TRBV27 with TRBJ2-3; 8 nucleotides agree with TRBD2. The CDR3 consists of 16 residues. CDR1 and CDR2 (germline): MNHEY, SMNVEV (reference sequence). V was clipped by 4 bases and J by 4 bases; unmatched bases: 10. The DNA of the CDR3 is TGTGCCAGCAGTTACCTTAGCGGGGATGTCTCAGATACGCAGTATTTT. Amino acids: CASSYLSGDVSDTQYF.

The V call is TRBV28, the J call TRBJ2-1; 9 nucleotides line up with TRBD1. J lost 9 bases, V lost 5 bases, and 14 bases had no gene match. CDR3 length: 16 residues. Germline V gene sequence: CDR1 MDHEN, CDR2 SYDVKM. CDR3 nucleotide sequence: TGTGCCAGCAGTCCCCAGTGGACAGGGGTCGTCTCTGAGCAGTTCTTC. Protein: CASSPQWTGVVSEQFF.

There are a few counts of this clone. As DNA, the CDR3 is TGCAGCGTTGCCTCCACTGAAGCTTTCTTT. Its protein is CSVASTEAFF. This rearrangement joins TRBV29-1 to TRBJ1-1; no clear D gene. The V and J ends lost 4 bases and 4 bases respectively, with 4 bases between them. CDR1 and CDR2 (germline): SQVTM, ANQGSEA. This CDR3 has 10 amino acids.

The chain combines TRBV7-3 with TRBJ1-6; D possibly corresponds to TRBD1 (6 bases). The V end lost 4 bases, the J end lost 7 bases, and 14 bases lay between the germline ends. The CDR3 covers 15 residues. CDR1 is SGHTA and CDR2 is FQGTGA in the germline V gene. Written as DNA, the CDR3 is TGTGCCAGCAGCTCAGGGGAAATAGGGAATTCACCCCTCCACTTT. Its translation is CASSSGEIGNSPLHF.

This rearrangement joins TRBV28 to TRBJ2-5; perhaps TRBD1 as D (6 bases). The ends were cut back, 3 bases at V and 1 base at J, with 15 bases in the middle. CDR1 is MDHEN and CDR2 is SYDVKM in the germline V gene. The CDR3 is 16 residues long. As DNA, the CDR3 is TGTGCCAGCAGTTTGGACGGGACACTCATCCAAGAGACCCAGTACTTC. This gives the protein CASSLDGTLIQETQYF.